This is a list of T cell receptor beta chains from one sample in a study of blood T cell repertoires in COVID-19. Profiling relied on immunoSEQ multiplex PCR, and the TCRdb table lists in-frame clones only, not all of them. The profile shows hundreds of thousands of clones, approximately 90% of them singletons. Input material: PBMCs or T cells enriched from blood (not recorded which). Every receptor here comes from a woman aged 40 to 50 with acute COVID-19. CDR3s include the opening cysteine and the closing phenylalanine or tryptophan. A D gene is named only where the DNA matches it firmly. Clone size is stated in some rows and not others, as once, few, many or a class when expanded.

NA	TRBV19	TRBJ1-4	NA	TGTGCCAGTAGTGCCAGCGGGGTGGCTAATGAAAAACTGTTTTTT	CASSASGVANEKLFF
TRBD2	TRBV3-1/TRBV3-2	TRBJ2-7	NA	TGTGCCAGCAGCTCTCGACTAGCCAGGTCCTACGAGCAGTACTTC	CASSSRLARSYEQYF
TRBD2	TRBV4-2	TRBJ2-1	NA	TGTGCCAGCAGCCGGGGAGTAGCGGGAGTTACTGAGCAGTTCTTC	CASSRGVAGVTEQFF
NA	TRBV4-1	TRBJ2-7	NA	TGCGCCAGCAGCCAAGCTGCAGGGTCATTTTCCGAGCAGTACTTC	CASSQAAGSFSEQYF
TRBD1	TRBV7-3	TRBJ2-7	NA	TGTGCCAGCAGTCGGACAGGGTGGGCAAGCGAGCAGTACTTC	CASSRTGWASEQYF
NA	TRBV18	TRBJ1-1	NA	TGTGCCAGCTCACCACCCGGCCAGGTTGGAGGCACTGAAGCTTTCTTT	CASSPPGQVGGTEAFF
NA	TRBV9	TRBJ1-3	NA	TGTGCCAGCAGCGTCCAAACCGACCAGGCCATAGCTGGAAACACCATATATTTT	CASSVQTDQAIAGNTIYF
TRBD1	TRBV7-9	TRBJ1-1	NA	TGTGCCAGCAGCTTACAAGGACAGGGCGAGACTGAAGCTTTCTTT	CASSLQGQGETEAFF
NA	TRBV7-2	TRBJ2-3	NA	TGTGCCAGCAGCTCCCTCTCAGGGGGGTATACGCAGTATTTT	CASSSLSGGYTQYF
TRBD1	TRBV6-5	TRBJ1-2	NA	TGTGCCAGCAGTTACTCGGGACAGGGTTACTATGGCTACACCTTC	CASSYSGQGYYGYTF
NA	TRBV7-9	TRBJ1-1	NA	TGTGCCAGCAGCTTAAAGTGGGCCGGGAACACTGAAGCTTTCTTT	CASSLKWAGNTEAFF
NA	TRBV18	TRBJ2-7	NA	TGTGCCAGCTCACCCCCGGGCAGGGTCATATTCTACGAGCAGTACTTC	CASSPPGRVIFYEQYF
TRBD1	TRBV24-1	TRBJ2-7	once	TGTGCCACCAGTGATTTGGGGGACAGTGACTTCTACGAGCAGTACTTC	CATSDLGDSDFYEQYF
NA	TRBV19	TRBJ1-5	NA	TGTGCCAGTAAGAGGTCTCCGGTGGGCAATCAGCCCCAGCATTTT	CASKRSPVGNQPQHF
TRBD1	TRBV7-9	TRBJ1-6	few	TGTGCCAGCAGCTCAGGCAGGGGGCCTTCACCCCTCCACTTT	CASSSGRGPSPLHF
NA	TRBV18	TRBJ1-2	NA	TGTGCCAGCTCACCCGCTCGCGAAGGCGGCTATGGCTACACCTTC	CASSPAREGGYGYTF
TRBD1	TRBV5-1	TRBJ2-7	NA	TGCGCCAGCAGCCCCGCCCTGGGGACAGATTACTCCTACGAGCAGTACTTC	CASSPALGTDYSYEQYF
NA	TRBV19	TRBJ1-5	NA	TGTGCCAGTGGCCCCCAGTTCGATCAGCCCCAGCATTTT	CASGPQFDQPQHF